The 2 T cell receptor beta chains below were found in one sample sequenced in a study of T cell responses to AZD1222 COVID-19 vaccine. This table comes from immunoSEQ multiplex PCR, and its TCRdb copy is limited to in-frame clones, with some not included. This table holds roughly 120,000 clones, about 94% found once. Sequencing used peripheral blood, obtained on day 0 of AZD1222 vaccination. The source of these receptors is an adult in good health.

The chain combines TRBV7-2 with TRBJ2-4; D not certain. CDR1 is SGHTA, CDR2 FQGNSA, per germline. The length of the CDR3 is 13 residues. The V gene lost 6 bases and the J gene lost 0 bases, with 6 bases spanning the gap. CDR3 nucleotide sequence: TGTGCCAGCAGTTCGCCAGCCAAAAACATTCAGTACTTC. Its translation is CASSSPAKNIQYF. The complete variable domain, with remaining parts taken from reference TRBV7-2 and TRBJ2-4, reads GAGVSQSPSNKVTEKGKDVELRCDPISGHTALYWYRQSLGQGLEFLIYFQGNSAPDKSGLPSDRFSAERTGGSVSTLTIQRTQQEDSAVYLCASSSPAKNIQYFGAGTRLSVL.

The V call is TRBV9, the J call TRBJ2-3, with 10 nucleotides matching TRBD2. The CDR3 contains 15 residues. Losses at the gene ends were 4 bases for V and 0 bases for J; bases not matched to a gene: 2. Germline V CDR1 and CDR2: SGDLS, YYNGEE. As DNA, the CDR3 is TGTGCCAGCAGCTCTAGCGGGGGTAGCACAGATACGCAGTATTTT. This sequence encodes CASSSSGGSTDTQYF.